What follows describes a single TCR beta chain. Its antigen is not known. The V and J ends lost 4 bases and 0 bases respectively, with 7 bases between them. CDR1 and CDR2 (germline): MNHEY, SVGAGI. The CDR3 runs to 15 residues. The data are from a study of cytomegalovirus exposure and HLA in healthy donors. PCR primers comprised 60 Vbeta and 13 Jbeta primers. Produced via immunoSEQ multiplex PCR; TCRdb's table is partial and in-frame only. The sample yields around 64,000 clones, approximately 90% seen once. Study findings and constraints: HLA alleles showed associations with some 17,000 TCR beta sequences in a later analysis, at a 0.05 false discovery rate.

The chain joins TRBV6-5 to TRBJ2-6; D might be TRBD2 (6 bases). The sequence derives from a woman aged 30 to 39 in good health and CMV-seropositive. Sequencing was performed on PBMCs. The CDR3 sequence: CASSFGGSGANVLTF. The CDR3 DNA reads TGTGCCAGCAGTTTCGGGGGCTCTGGGGCCAACGTCCTGACTTTC.